These T cell receptor beta chains were read from a single sample in a study of blood T cell repertoires in COVID-19. This table comes from immunoSEQ multiplex PCR, and its TCRdb copy is limited to in-frame clones, with some not included. Of about 120,000 clones in the sample, over 80% are singletons; the top ten hold approximately 3.6%. Sequenced input: PBMCs or T cells enriched from blood (not recorded which). The receptors stem from a woman aged 25 to 39 who had recovered from COVID-19. Each CDR3 is given with its conserved first and last residue. A D gene is named only where the DNA matches it firmly. Clone size, where shown, is once, few, many, or a class for clones that have expanded.

j_call,d_call,clone_size,v_call,cdr3_nt,cdr3_aa
TRBJ2-7,TRBD2,few,TRBV6-2/TRBV6-3,TGTGCCAGCAGTTACTCTACTAGCGGCTACGAGCAGTACTTC,CASSYSTSGYEQYF
TRBJ2-4,TRBD1,.,TRBV2,TGTGCCAGCAGGATGGACAGGGAGGACATTCAGTACTTC,CASRMDREDIQYF
TRBJ1-6,.,.,TRBV19,TGTGCCAGCCGGTCCGGTGCCTCCCACTCCTATAATTCACCCCTCCACTTT,CASRSGASHSYNSPLHF
TRBJ2-5,TRBD1,.,TRBV2,TGTGCCAGCAGTCGACAGGGGTTGGGCCAAGAGACCCAGTACTTC,CASSRQGLGQETQYF
TRBJ2-1,.,.,TRBV4-3,TGCGCCAGCAGCCCCGACTTAACCGATGAGCAGTTCTTC,CASSPDLTDEQFF
TRBJ2-1,TRBD1,.,TRBV24-1,TGTGCCACCAGTGATCGGACAGGAATACATGAGCAGTTCTTC,CATSDRTGIHEQFF
TRBJ1-1,.,once,TRBV4-1,TGCGCCAGCAGCAGTAACCAGGGGATGAACACTGAAGCTTTCTTT,CASSSNQGMNTEAFF
TRBJ1-5,.,.,TRBV10-3,TGTGCCATCAGTGAGTCGGGGAATAGGGGCCAGCATTTT,CAISESGNRGQHF
TRBJ1-5,TRBD1,.,TRBV28,TGTGCCAGCAGCTTACCGCAGACAGGGCATCAGCCCCAGCATTTT,CASSLPQTGHQPQHF
TRBJ2-2,TRBD2,few,TRBV28,TGTGCCAGCTCGGGGTTAGCGGGGAGGCCCGTAGACACCGGGGAGCTGTTTTTT,CASSGLAGRPVDTGELFF
TRBJ2-3,TRBD2,few,TRBV6-2/TRBV6-3,TGTGCCAGCAGCCCCGGGACTAGCGGGAGTCAGGCAGATACGCAGTATTTT,CASSPGTSGSQADTQYF
TRBJ2-7,.,.,TRBV18,TGTGCCAGCTCACCGAGCTTGGGTGACAGGAACGAGCAGTACTTC,CASSPSLGDRNEQYF
TRBJ2-1,TRBD2,once,TRBV19,TGTGCCAGTAGCCCGGGACTAGCGGGAGTGAGGAGTGAGCAGTTCTTC,CASSPGLAGVRSEQFF
TRBJ2-6,.,.,TRBV5-1,TGCGCCAGCAGCGTCCAAGGCGGGGCTGGGGCCAACGTCCTGACTTTC,CASSVQGGAGANVLTF
TRBJ2-3,.,.,TRBV5-1,TGCGCCAGCAGCTTAGACACTCTAGCCCCAGATACGCAGTATTTT,CASSLDTLAPDTQYF
TRBJ1-3,.,.,TRBV4-3,TGCGCCAGCAGCCAAGTGCGGGTCCTCTCTGGAAACACCATATATTTT,CASSQVRVLSGNTIYF
TRBJ2-3,TRBD2,.,TRBV6-5,TGTGCCAGCAGCGACGGACTAGCGGGAGTGGGTACGCAGTATTTT,CASSDGLAGVGTQYF
TRBJ2-7,.,.,TRBV5-5,TGTGCCAGCAGCTTGTCGGAGGGCCCACTCTACGAGCAGTACTTC,CASSLSEGPLYEQYF
TRBJ1-6,TRBD1,.,TRBV4-3,TGCGCCAGCAGCCAAGCTGACAGGGTTTCACCCCTCCACTTT,CASSQADRVSPLHF
TRBJ1-1,.,.,TRBV3-1/TRBV3-2,TGTGCCAGCAGCCAGGGGAGAGGCTTGAACACTGAAGCTTTCTTT,CASSQGRGLNTEAFF
TRBJ1-1,TRBD1,.,TRBV7-3,TGTGCCAGCAGCTTATCGGCAGGGGGCACTGAAGCTTTCTTT,CASSLSAGGTEAFF
TRBJ2-1,TRBD2,.,TRBV7-3,TGTGCCAGCAGCTTTGGACTAGCGATTGCCGATGAGCAGTTCTTC,CASSFGLAIADEQFF
TRBJ2-5,TRBD1,.,TRBV28,TGTGCCAGCAGTTCACCGGGACAGGGGATTCAGACCCAGTACTTC,CASSSPGQGIQTQYF
TRBJ2-1,.,.,TRBV7-8,TGTGCCAGCAGCTTAGTATCGGCGTACAGCAATGAGCAGTTCTTC,CASSLVSAYSNEQFF
TRBJ2-3,.,.,TRBV6-4,TGTGCCAGCAGTTCTACCCACCAAGATACGCAGTATTTT,CASSSTHQDTQYF
TRBJ1-4,.,.,TRBV2,TGTGCCAGCAGTGATGGGACACTGCTCTTCAATGAAAAACTGTTTTTT,CASSDGTLLFNEKLFF
TRBJ1-4,TRBD1,.,TRBV2,TGTGCCAGCAGTGTTAGGGGGCAGGATGAAAAACTGTTTTTT,CASSVRGQDEKLFF
TRBJ1-6,.,once,TRBV5-4,TGTGCCAGCAGCCCCTCATATTTAGCTTCTAATTCACCCCTCCACTTT,CASSPSYLASNSPLHF
TRBJ2-1,.,.,TRBV15,TGTGCCACCAGCAGAGATATTGCGGGTGAGCAGTTCTTC,CATSRDIAGEQFF
TRBJ2-3,TRBD1,.,TRBV7-6,TGTGCCAGCAGCCGGAACAGGGGCCGCACAGATACGCAGTATTTT,CASSRNRGRTDTQYF
TRBJ2-3,TRBD2,.,TRBV11-1,TGTGCCAGCAGCCTCGGGACTAGCGGACTCACAGATACGCAGTATTTT,CASSLGTSGLTDTQYF
TRBJ2-2,TRBD1,once,TRBV7-3,TGTGCCAGCAGCGTCAGGGGGCCACCCGGGGAGCTGTTTTTT,CASSVRGPPGELFF
TRBJ2-7,.,.,TRBV27,TGTGCCAGCAGTTCCTCGTTGTCGGGGTGGACCTACGAGCAGTACTTC,CASSSSLSGWTYEQYF
TRBJ2-7,TRBD2,.,TRBV4-1,TGCGCCAGCAGCGGGCTAGCGGGGGCCAAGCAGTACTTC,CASSGLAGAKQYF
TRBJ1-5,.,few,TRBV30,TGTGCCTGGAGTCTCGGGTGGGGCTATAGCAATCAGCCCCAGCATTTT,CAWSLGWGYSNQPQHF
TRBJ2-1,.,.,TRBV19,TGTGCAACTACTAGGGCCAATGAGCAGTTCTTC,CATTRANEQFF
TRBJ2-7,TRBD2,.,TRBV29-1,TGCAGCGTTGAAGATCATCCCGGGACTAGCGGGAGTAGTAGCGAGCAGTACTTC,CSVEDHPGTSGSSSEQYF
TRBJ2-5,TRBD1,few,TRBV5-6,TGTGCCAGCAGCATTGGACAGGTTCCGCAAGAGACCCAGTACTTC,CASSIGQVPQETQYF
TRBJ2-7,TRBD2,.,TRBV7-2,TGTGCCAGCAGCTTCAGGCGGGAGGGAGAGCAGTACTTC,CASSFRREGEQYF
TRBJ2-2,.,.,TRBV6-2/TRBV6-3,TGTGCCAGCAGCCGGGACAATCGGGGGGAGCTGTTTTTT,CASSRDNRGELFF